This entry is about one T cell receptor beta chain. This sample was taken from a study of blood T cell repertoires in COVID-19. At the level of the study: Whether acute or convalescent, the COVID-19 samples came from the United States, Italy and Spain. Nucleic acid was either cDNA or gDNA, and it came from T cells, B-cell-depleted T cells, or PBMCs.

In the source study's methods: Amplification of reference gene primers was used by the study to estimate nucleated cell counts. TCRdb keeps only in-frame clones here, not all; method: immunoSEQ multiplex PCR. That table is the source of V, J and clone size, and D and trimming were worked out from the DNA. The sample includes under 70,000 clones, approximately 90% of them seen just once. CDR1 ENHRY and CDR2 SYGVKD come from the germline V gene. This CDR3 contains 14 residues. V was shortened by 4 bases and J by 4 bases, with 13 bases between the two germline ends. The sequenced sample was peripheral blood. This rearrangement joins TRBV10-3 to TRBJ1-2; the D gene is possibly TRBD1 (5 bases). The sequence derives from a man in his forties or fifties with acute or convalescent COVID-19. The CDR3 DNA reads TGTGCCATCAGTGGGGGGGGGAGAAGCTATGGCTACACCTTC. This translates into CAISGGGRSYGYTF.